This T cell receptor beta chain emerged from a study of OX40 agonist ivuxolimab in advanced cancers. TCRdb's copy holds only in-frame clones and misses some; the assay was immunoSEQ multiplex PCR. This table holds tens of thousands of clones, nearly 90% found once. CDR1 is LNHDA, CDR2 SQIVND, per germline (reference sequence). Trimming took off 5 bases at V and 4 bases at J, with 9 bases between the two ends. The CDR3 extends over 12 amino acids. The chain recombines TRBV19 with TRBJ2-7; no firm D call. This receptor was taken from an adult with an advanced solid tumor such as melanoma, head and neck, liver or kidney cancer. The specimen was CD4+ or CD8+ T cells sorted from blood, collected in a trial of the OX40 agonist ivuxolimab. DNA for the CDR3: TGTGCCAGTAGTGTCGATGGATACGAGCAGTACTTC. Translated: CASSVDGYEQYF.